A single sample gave rise to the 22 T cell receptor beta chains below, sequenced in a study of blood T cell repertoires in COVID-19. The table came from immunoSEQ multiplex PCR; TCRdb's copy has only in-frame clones and leaves some out. The sample includes around 200,000 clones, approximately 86% of them seen just once. Material: PBMCs or T cells enriched from blood (not recorded which). Receptors originate from a woman aged 25 to 39 who had been exposed to COVID-19.

The rearrangement links TRBV27 to TRBJ2-4, with unresolved D. CDR1 and CDR2 (germline): MNHEY, SMNVEV (reference sequence). The CDR3 is made up of 15 amino acids. V was clipped by 4 bases and J by 0 bases, with 10 bases between them. The CDR3 here is CASSYAALAKNIQYF. The DNA for the CDR3 is TGTGCCAGCAGTTATGCGGCGCTAGCCAAAAACATTCAGTACTTC.

Here the CDR3 reads CASSIVDTDYGYTF. For the CDR3, the DNA is TGTGCCAGTAGCATCGTGGACACGGACTATGGCTACACCTTC. V and J are TRBV19 and TRBJ1-2; D perhaps matches TRBD1 (5 bases). Between the trimmed V and J ends, which lost 6 bases and 3 bases, there was a span of 14 bases. Germline-derived CDR1 and CDR2 are LNHDA and SQIVND (reference sequence). The CDR3 has 14 amino acids. The whole variable domain, filled in from reference TRBV19 and TRBJ1-2, reads DGGITQSPKYLFRKEGQNVTLSCEQNLNHDAMYWYRQDPGQGLRLIYYSQIVNDFQKGDIAEGYSVSREKKESFPLTVTSAQKNPTAFYLCASSIVDTDYGYTFGSGTRLTVV.

The chain recombines TRBV5-4 with TRBJ1-4; perhaps TRBD1 as D (5 bases). V was shortened by 0 bases and J by 1 base, with 13 bases between the two germline ends. CDR3 size: 17 residues. The V gene's germline CDR1 is SGHNT and CDR2 YYREEE (reference sequence). This CDR3 reads CASSLGAPGETNEKLFF. In DNA form, the CDR3 reads TGTGCCAGCAGCTTGGGCGCCCCGGGGGAAACTAATGAAAAACTGTTTTTT.

The rearrangement uses TRBV23-1 and TRBJ1-2, with D possibly being TRBD1 (6 bases). TRBV23-1 counts as an open reading frame of uncertain function. This CDR3 is built from 14 residues. Trimming removed 8 bases at V and 7 bases at J, with 20 bases between. CDR3 amino acids: CASGRRGWIGGYTF. The CDR3 DNA is TGCGCCAGCGGGAGAAGGGGGTGGATTGGTGGCTACACCTTC.

The chain has TRBV3-1 (or the pseudogene TRBV3-2) and TRBJ2-3; 10 bases map to TRBD2. Germline V gives CDR1 LGHDT, CDR2 YNNKEL (reference sequence). CDR3 length: 17 residues. V dropped 4 bases and J dropped 4; count of bases not matched to a gene: 11. The CDR3 loop reads CASSPPGLAYSADTQYF. In DNA form, the CDR3 reads TGTGCCAGCAGCCCTCCGGGACTAGCGTATAGCGCAGATACGCAGTATTTT.

J is TRBJ2-7 and V is TRBV6-5; 9 positions match TRBD1. The J segment lost 1 base and the V segment lost 6 bases, leaving 7 bases of the junction unmatched. CDR3 size: 15 residues. CDR1 and CDR2 (germline): MNHEY, SVGAGI. The CDR3 here is CASRAPGQGSYEQYF. The CDR3 DNA reads as TGTGCCAGCAGGGCACCGGGACAGGGATCCTACGAGCAGTACTTC.

This clone was detected many times. The V and J genes are TRBV12-3 or TRBV12-4 and TRBJ2-7; a weak D match, TRBD2 (7 bases). Between the trimmed V and J ends, which lost 8 bases and 13 bases, there was a span of 18 bases. The CDR3 is made up of 11 amino acids. The CDR3 coding sequence is TGTGCCAGCGGGACCGGGAGGACAGAATACTTC. Protein product: CASGTGRTEYF.

The chain joins TRBV10-2 to TRBJ2-3; no firm D call. V shed 2 bases and J shed 6 bases, with 15 bases lying between them. Looked up from germline, CDR1 is WSHSY and CDR2 is SAAADI. The CDR3 is 15 amino acids. In DNA, the CDR3 is TGCGCCAGCAGTGAGGTTTCGCTAGAGTCGGATACGCAGTATTTT. Translated, it gives CASSEVSLESDTQYF.

This clone was detected only once. The V call is TRBV21-1, the J call TRBJ2-7; no check of the table's D call, TRBD2, against the DNA was made. TRBV21-1 is a recognized pseudogene. The CDR3 totals 14 residues. Written as DNA, the CDR3 is TGTGCCTCAGGGAAGAAACCGGCTCGGGGGGAGCAGTACTTC. Protein: CASGKKPARGEQYF.

The chain uses TRBV2 and TRBJ2-2, with D possibly matching TRBD2 (5 bases). The CDR3 runs 13 residues. Trimming pared 6 bases from V and 6 bases from J, leaving 11 bases between. CDR1 is SNHLY, CDR2 FYNNEI, per germline. CDR3 sequence: CASSGLTAGELFF. DNA of the CDR3: TGTGCCAGCAGCGGACTTACTGCCGGGGAGCTGTTTTTT.

This clone was observed a handful of times. The V gene is TRBV3-1 (or the pseudogene TRBV3-2), the J gene TRBJ1-5; D not certain. Germline CDR1 and CDR2: LGHDT and YNNKEL (reference sequence). The CDR3 is 17 amino acids. V shed 2 bases and J shed 4 bases, with 18 bases lying between them. CDR3 sequence: CASSQRRHKVLNQPQHF. In DNA form, the CDR3 reads TGTGCCAGCAGCCAAAGACGACATAAAGTTCTGAATCAGCCCCAGCATTTT.

This chain's CDR3 is CASSSQGDGTQYF. CDR3 nucleotides: TGTGCCAGCAGCTCACAGGGAGATGGGACCCAGTACTTC. The chain employs TRBV7-3 and TRBJ2-5; tentatively, D is TRBD1 (6 bases). V lost 4 bases and J lost 7, with 13 bases in between. The CDR3 totals 13 residues. Germline-derived CDR1 and CDR2 are SGHTA and FQGTGA.

Only one count was recorded for this clone. V is TRBV18 and J is TRBJ1-4, with D maybe TRBD1 (5 bases). The CDR3 covers 13 residues. Germline-derived CDR1 and CDR2 are KGHSH and LQKENI. Trimming pared 3 bases from V and 7 bases from J, leaving 9 bases between. CDR3 coding DNA: TGTGCCAGCTCACCGGGGGGGAGTGAAAAACTGTTTTTT. It codes for CASSPGGSEKLFF.

The rearrangement joins TRBV6-5 to TRBJ1-5, with 7 nucleotides matching TRBD1. The CDR3 covers 16 residues. Germline CDR1 reads MNHEY; CDR2 reads SVGAGI. V trimming: 0 bases; J trimming: 7 bases; junction bases outside the gene matches: 9. The CDR3 DNA reads as TGTGCCAGCAGTTACTCGTTTAGGGGGCAAGGGCAGCCCCAGCATTTT. Its translation is CASSYSFRGQGQPQHF.

The sample holds one count of this clone. V is TRBV5-1 and J is TRBJ1-3; no reliable D call. Germline V CDR1 and CDR2: SGHRS, YFSETQ. The CDR3 has 14 residues. V lost 4 bases to trimming and J lost 4 bases, with 12 bases between them. The CDR3 is CASSPLGAGNTIYF. DNA of the CDR3: TGCGCCAGCAGCCCCTTGGGAGCCGGAAACACCATATATTTT.

A few counts support this clone. This chain connects TRBV10-1 to TRBJ2-3; 8 nucleotides line up with TRBD1. Germline lookup yields CDR1 WNHNN and CDR2 SYGVQD (reference sequence). The CDR3 length is 16 residues. Trimming at V came to 0 bases and at J to 4 bases, leaving 6 bases not matched to a gene. CDR3 sequence: CASSESFGQGPDTQYF. Here the CDR3 DNA reads TGCGCCAGCAGTGAGTCGTTCGGACAGGGTCCAGATACGCAGTATTTT.

The J gene is TRBJ1-4, the V gene TRBV3-1 (or the pseudogene TRBV3-2), with D unresolved. Trimming took off 1 base at V and 8 bases at J, with 8 bases between the two ends. CDR3 length: 13 residues. Germline V gene sequence: CDR1 LGHDT, CDR2 YNNKEL (reference sequence). The CDR3 bases are TGTGCCAGCAGCCAAGGGGAGTGGGAAAAACTGTTTTTT. The encoded protein is CASSQGEWEKLFF.

The chain joins TRBV9 to TRBJ1-5; D might be TRBD1 (6 bases). V gave up 3 bases and J gave up 0 bases, with 25 bases separating them. CDR3 length: 20 residues. Germline V lookup: CDR1 SGDLS, CDR2 YYNGEE. The CDR3: CASSALLEGDPATSNQPQHF. CDR3 in DNA: TGTGCCAGCAGCGCCCTATTAGAGGGGGATCCCGCTACTAGCAATCAGCCCCAGCATTTT. Full variable domain (remainder filled in from reference TRBV9 and TRBJ1-5): DSGVTQTPKHLITATGQRVTLRCSPRSGDLSVYWYQQSLDQGLQFLIQYYNGEERAKGNILERFSAQQFPDLHSELNLSSLELGDSALYFCASSALLEGDPATSNQPQHFGDGTRLSIL.

About this clone itself: Germline and junction disagree at one end, which may indicate a read error. The gene calls are TRBV3-1 (or the pseudogene TRBV3-2) and TRBJ1-2, with D perhaps matching TRBD1 (5 bases). Germline V gene lookup returns CDR1 LGHDT and CDR2 YNNKEL (reference sequence). The length of the CDR3 is 15 residues. The CDR3 here is CASTQRQSVYGGYTF. Written as DNA, the CDR3 is TGTGCCAGCACCCAAAGACAGTCCGTGTATGGGGGCTACACCTTC.

In this sample, this clone turned up a few times. Other DNA sequences in this specimen translate into the identical CDR3. The chain joins TRBV10-2 to TRBJ1-2; 8 nucleotides match TRBD1. The trim removed 4 bases at V and 8 bases at J, leaving 3 bases unmatched. Germline V gene sequence: CDR1 WSHSY, CDR2 SAAADI. The CDR3 spans 12 residues. The DNA for the CDR3 is TGCGCCAGCAGTGTACAGGGGGGCGGCTACACCTTC. Protein sequence: CASSVQGGGYTF.

As regards this clone: At one boundary the junction diverges from the germline segment, which might be a read error. CDR3 region: CASSEMTSDQPQHF. The CDR3 DNA reads as TGTGCCAGCAGTGAAATGACTAGCGATCAGCCCCAGCATTTT. V and J are TRBV25-1 and TRBJ1-5; no firm D call. This CDR3 is built from 14 residues. Germline values: CDR1 MGHDK, CDR2 SYGVNS.

The chain uses TRBV2 and TRBJ2-7; D call uncertain. Germline CDR1 is SNHLY and CDR2 is FYNNEI. This CDR3 is built from 17 residues. Trimming cost V 2 bases and J 0 bases, with 17 bases left between them. CDR3 in DNA: TGTGCCAGCAGTGAATCCCCCCATCCGTATAGCTCCTACGAGCAGTACTTC. Translation gives CASSESPHPYSSYEQYF.